This TCR beta chain was captured by sequencing in a study of blood T cell repertoires in COVID-19. Using immunoSEQ multiplex PCR, the repertoire was profiled, and TCRdb retains in-frame clones only, with some absent. The repertoire holds approximately 270,000 clones, with roughly 90% as singletons. J was trimmed by 8 bases and V by 8 bases; bases with no gene match: 14. The germline V gene has CDR1 WNHNN and CDR2 SYGVQD (reference sequence). The CDR3 has 15 amino acids. The sample holds one count of this clone. This chain connects TRBV10-1 to TRBJ2-1, with 8 bases aligning to TRBD2. The source of this sequence is a woman aged 55 to 70 who had recovered from COVID-19. The sample was PBMCs or T cells enriched from blood (not recorded which). CDR3 DNA: TGCGCCAGCGGGGCCTCTAGCGGGCCGGGGGATGAGCAGTTCTTC. Encoded protein: CASGASSGPGDEQFF.